This entry lists 2 T cell receptor beta chains sequenced from one sample in a study of OX40 agonist ivuxolimab in advanced cancers. Sequencing was performed with immunoSEQ multiplex PCR; in TCRdb, only in-frame clones are kept and a portion is missing. The sample gives some 98,000 clones, approximately 80% of which show up once; over 1.3% is in the top ten. The source was CD4+ or CD8+ T cells sorted from blood, collected in a trial of the OX40 agonist ivuxolimab. The receptors stem from an adult with an advanced solid tumor such as melanoma, head and neck, liver or kidney cancer.

V is TRBV2 and J is TRBJ2-7, with 9 bases matching TRBD1. The CDR3 totals 14 residues. Germline V CDR1 and CDR2: SNHLY, FYNNEI. J lost 3 bases, V lost 6 bases, and 6 bases had no gene match. CDR3 loop: CASSPGQGYYEQYF. The CDR3 DNA reads TGTGCCAGCAGCCCGGGACAGGGTTACTACGAGCAGTACTTC.

This clone appeared a single time. The V and J genes are TRBV4-3 and TRBJ2-6; no clear D gene. This CDR3 has 17 residues. The ends were cut back, 0 bases at V and 0 bases at J, with 9 bases in the middle. Germline V gene data show CDR1 as LGHNA and CDR2 as YSLEER. The CDR3 protein is CASSQDLQSSGANVLTF. CDR3 nucleotide sequence: TGCGCCAGCAGCCAAGATCTTCAGAGCTCTGGGGCCAACGTCCTGACTTTC.